The 14 T cell receptor beta chains below were found in one sample sequenced in a study of blood T cells in healthy people across ages. Then a second PCR, running roughly 7 to 11 cycles, was carried out with a sample-barcoded 5' primer and a J-beta primer mix. TCRdb fed the 5' RACE reads into MiXCR, producing one record per CDR3 protein. Found here are some 730,000 distinct CDR3 sequences, approximately 22% of them singletons; the top ten hold approximately 20%. Sequencing used blood. Source of these receptors: an older man in good health.

This clonotype was detected only a few times. The rearrangement joins TRBV5-5 to TRBJ1-5; D gene unclear. Per the germline V gene, CDR1 is SGHKS and CDR2 is YYEKEE (reference sequence). The CDR3 totals 13 residues. V shed 3 bases and J shed 7 bases, with 11 bases lying between them. DNA for the CDR3: TGTGCCAGCAGCTCGGACGGTAGGCAGCCCCAGCATTTT. It specifies CASSSDGRQPQHF.

This clonotype was seen only a few times. The chain joins TRBV7-9 to TRBJ2-1; TRBD2 matches at 8 bases. The length of the CDR3 is 14 residues. Germline CDR1 and CDR2: SEHNR and FQNEAQ (reference sequence). J gave up 6 bases and V 6 bases, and 7 bases lay outside the gene matches. The CDR3 protein is CASSQAGVGNEQFF. In nucleotides, the CDR3 is TGTGCCAGCAGTCAAGCGGGAGTTGGCAATGAGCAGTTCTTC.

The chain employs TRBV5-1 and TRBJ2-5, with TRBD2 as a possible D gene (6 bases). Between the trimmed V and J ends, which lost 0 bases and 2 bases, there was a span of 23 bases. Per the germline V gene, CDR1 is SGHRS and CDR2 is YFSETQ. The CDR3 has 19 residues. CDR3 region: CASSLAINRQLAVQETQYF. CDR3 sequence (DNA): TGCGCCAGCAGCTTGGCAATTAACCGTCAACTAGCCGTTCAAGAGACCCAGTACTTC.

The sample holds a few counts of this clonotype. The chain uses TRBV10-3 and TRBJ2-5, with TRBD2 matching 9 bases. V lost 6 bases to trimming and J lost 1 base; unmatched junction nucleotides: 0. The CDR3 runs to 13 residues. Germline V gene lookup returns CDR1 ENHRY and CDR2 SYGVKD. The CDR3 spells CAIRTSGQETQYF. The DNA of the CDR3 is TGTGCCATCAGGACTAGCGGCCAAGAGACCCAGTACTTC.

The chain combines TRBV10-3 with TRBJ1-4; 9 bases align to TRBD1. V lost 5 bases to trimming and J lost 3 bases; unmatched junction nucleotides: 4. Germline loops: CDR1 ENHRY, CDR2 SYGVKD. The CDR3 length is 15 residues. CDR3 nucleotide sequence: TGTGCCATCAGTTCCGGGACAGGGCCTAATGAAAAACTGTTTTTT. Protein product: CAISSGTGPNEKLFF.

CDR3 coding DNA: TGTACCAGCAGCTTAACTAGCGGGGGGGCGGATACGCAGTATTTT. It translates to CTSSLTSGGADTQYF. J is TRBJ2-3 and V is TRBV7-2; 13 nucleotides align to TRBD2. The CDR3 totals 15 residues. Looked up from germline, CDR1 is SGHTA and CDR2 is FQGNSA. The V gene end was trimmed by 2 bases and the J gene end by 6 bases; junction bases not matched to a gene: 2.

The V gene is TRBV10-3, the J gene TRBJ2-3; D might be TRBD1 (6 bases). Trimming shortened V by 3 bases and J by 4 bases, and 14 bases separated the two germline ends. The CDR3 has 15 amino acids. Germline-derived CDR1 and CDR2 are ENHRY and SYGVKD. CDR3 in amino acids: CAISDGRGNSDTQYF. The CDR3 DNA reads as TGTGCCATCAGTGACGGCAGGGGCAACTCAGATACGCAGTATTTT.

This clonotype was seen only a few times. The chain joins TRBV12-3 or TRBV12-4 to TRBJ1-5, with a tentative D call TRBD1 (5 bases). The CDR3 spans 18 residues. V shed 1 base and J shed 0 bases, with 16 bases lying between them. The CDR3: CASSLGQLVGYSNQPQHF. CDR3 bases: TGTGCCAGCAGTTTAGGACAGTTAGTAGGGTATAGCAATCAGCCCCAGCATTTT.

There are a few counts of this clonotype. For the CDR3, the DNA is TGTGCCAGCAGTTTAGGTCCCGGGACATATGGCTACACCTTC. It translates to CASSLGPGTYGYTF. V gene TRBV28 combines with J gene TRBJ1-2; D may be TRBD1 (6 bases). CDR1 and CDR2 (germline): MDHEN, SYDVKM. Trimming stripped 2 bases from V and 5 bases from J, with 12 bases between. CDR3 length equals 14 residues.

The CDR3 here is CASSPEGFTQYF. As DNA, the CDR3 is TGTGCCAGCAGTCCCGAGGGATTTACGCAGTATTTT. The J gene is TRBJ2-3, the V gene TRBV28; D is possibly TRBD2 (5 bases). The CDR3 covers 12 residues. Trimming took 5 bases from V and 8 from J, leaving 11 bases between them. Germline V CDR1 and CDR2: MDHEN, SYDVKM.

This chain connects TRBV10-3 to TRBJ2-3; 9 nucleotides align to TRBD2. V trimming: 3 bases; J trimming: 6 bases; junction bases outside the gene matches: 7. CDR1 is ENHRY and CDR2 is SYGVKD in the germline V gene. The CDR3 sequence is 15 residues long. CDR3: CAISDISGGADTQYF. Written as DNA, the CDR3 is TGTGCCATCAGTGACATTAGCGGGGGCGCGGATACGCAGTATTTT.

This clonotype was counted only a few times. The chain couples TRBV3-1 to TRBJ1-3; a weak D match, TRBD1 (6 bases). This CDR3 comprises 16 residues. V was pared by 4 bases and J by 4 bases, with 17 bases between. Germline V gene sequence: CDR1 LGHDT, CDR2 YNNKEL (reference sequence). The chain's CDR3 is CASSPTRGARGNTIYF. The CDR3 DNA follows: TGTGCCAGCAGCCCAACCCGGGGGGCGAGGGGAAACACCATATATTTT.

This clonotype showed up just a few times. The rearrangement joins TRBV12-3 or TRBV12-4 to TRBJ1-3, with D possibly matching TRBD1 (5 bases). The V end was cut by 2 bases, the J end by 2 bases, with 10 bases between. The CDR3 has 15 residues. The CDR3 reads CASSLMGGTGNTIYF. The CDR3, as DNA: TGTGCCAGCAGTTTAATGGGGGGAACTGGAAACACCATATATTTT.

This clonotype was seen a handful of times. CDR3 protein: CASSSQLVKNNEQFF. The CDR3 DNA follows: TGTGCCAGCAGCTCGCAACTAGTGAAGAACAATGAGCAGTTCTTC. This chain joins TRBV7-2 and TRBJ2-1; tentatively, D is TRBD2 (5 bases). V gave up 4 bases and J gave up 5 bases, with 15 bases separating them. The germline gives CDR1 SGHTA, CDR2 FQGNSA. The CDR3 runs to 15 residues.